Reported below is one T cell receptor beta chain. No antigen is known for it. One end of the junction fails to match germline, which may point to a read error. The sample originates from a study of glioma-infiltrating T cells. Overall study context: Glioma patients had dexamethasone for six or fewer days before surgery.

Findings and limits, study-wide: Gliomas, especially low-grade, showed above-expected tissue-blood divergence; non-neoplastic patients showed below.

Germline V gene sequence: CDR1 SGHVS, CDR2 FNYEAQ. The CDR3 length is 16 residues. TCR alpha and beta CDR3 regions were amplified from RNA using iRepertoire nested multiplex PCR. TCRdb ran MiXCR on the multiplex PCR reads and lists one entry per CDR3 protein. Here the sample spans about 380,000 distinct CDR3 sequences, 41% being singletons. Sequencing was performed on glioma tissue, nonneoplastic brain tissue, or PBMCs (not recorded which). The source is a human donor with low-grade glioma or glioblastoma, undergoing nonglioma brain surgery, or in good health (not recorded which). This sequence joins TRBV7-6 and TRBJ2-2, with D possibly called TRBD1 or TRBD2 (6 bases each). The DNA of the CDR3 is TGTGCCAGCAGCTTAGTCTCGAGGGGGGCAACCGGAGAGCTGTTTTTT. It codes for CASSLVSRGATGELFF.